This is a list of T cell receptor beta chains from one sample in a study of T cell responses to AZD1222 COVID-19 vaccine. Produced via immunoSEQ multiplex PCR; TCRdb's table is partial and in-frame only. The sample lists roughly 180,000 clones; 80% to 90% were seen once. This material consisted of peripheral blood, taken on day 0 of MenACWY control vaccination. Receptor source: an adult in good health. CDR3s include the opening cysteine and the closing phenylalanine or tryptophan.

V: TRBV29-1
CDR3: CSVEGLSGDPTDTQYF

V: TRBV2
CDR3: CASKQGLGNQPQHF

V: TRBV6-5
CDR3: CASSYTDGSSGNTIYF

V: TRBV5-6
CDR3: CASSMRQGSSPLHF

V: TRBV25-1
CDR3: CASRGVGDRTEAFF

V: TRBV2
CDR3: CASSRKTSDEQYF

V: TRBV18
CDR3: CASSPREGSQETQYF

V: TRBV4-1
CDR3: CASSQGPLAGQGYEQYF

V: TRBV7-9
CDR3: CASSLGPDQGWPQHF

V: TRBV27
CDR3: CASSPVQGEDTQYF

V: TRBV2
CDR3: CASSLLSPGNTIYF

V: TRBV7-2
CDR3: CASSLGVARGARYEQYF

V: TRBV28
CDR3: CASSPPSGSLYEQYF

V: TRBV9
CDR3: CASSVGRDTEAFF

V: TRBV7-8
CDR3: CASSPTRTGYNEKLFF

V: TRBV9
CDR3: CASSSAAGMETQYF

V: TRBV7-2
CDR3: CASSSRPGQGTDTQYF

V: TRBV12-3/TRBV12-4
CDR3: CASRWSTYEQYF

V: TRBV28
CDR3: CASSSGTGSSGNTIYF

V: TRBV7-3
CDR3: CASSSVHSGEQFF

V: TRBV7-2
CDR3: CASSPGGSQAEAFF

V: TRBV18
CDR3: CASSPGGPGQGTYNEQFF

V: TRBV6-2/TRBV6-3
CDR3: CASSYRDRVGQPQHF

V: TRBV27
CDR3: CASRGLAKNIQYF

V: TRBV30
CDR3: CAWSVGGGAQPQHF

V: TRBV6-2/TRBV6-3
CDR3: CASSYSVMNRAENEKLFF

V: TRBV28
CDR3: CAGVDQDSLAANYGYTF

V: TRBV18
CDR3: CASSPSPTYEQYF

V: TRBV7-3
CDR3: CASSNRDNSPLHF

V: TRBV18
CDR3: CASSPRTSGSSYEQYF

V: TRBV5-5
CDR3: CASSLGLLNTGELFF

V: TRBV5-4
CDR3: CASSPSGTRDYNEQFF

V: TRBV28
CDR3: CASSLFTPTGGRTNYGYTF

V: TRBV11-2
CDR3: CASSSGAFF

V: TRBV28
CDR3: CASSSDRGRGEKLFF

V: TRBV5-1
CDR3: CASSHPGDGNYGYTF

V: TRBV7-2
CDR3: CASSVLRGGGGYTF

V: TRBV10-3
CDR3: CAISLGTGGENPKSGNTIYF

V: TRBV2
CDR3: CASSNQGNTEAFF

V: TRBV9
CDR3: CASGTTGGAAFF

V: TRBV28
CDR3: CASSLYADSYNEQFF

V: TRBV7-9
CDR3: CASSLGQGANTEAFF

V: TRBV10-3
CDR3: CAISFAGQGGDEQFF

V: TRBV4-1
CDR3: CASSQPRLVWGTEAFF

V: TRBV6-5
CDR3: CASSYSKSAGELFF

V: TRBV10-3
CDR3: CAISGLAGGSRDNEQFF

V: TRBV5-8
CDR3: CASSYQTENGYTF

V: TRBV5-1
CDR3: CASSPGHPYEQYF

V: TRBV28
CDR3: CASSFWQDSYEQYF

V: TRBV7-9
CDR3: CASRPGQGSSYEQYF

V: TRBV7-8
CDR3: CASSQGTGSYEQYF

V: TRBV19
CDR3: CASSITFANYGYTF

V: TRBV28
CDR3: CASSPPDGDDNQPQHF

V: TRBV7-3
CDR3: CASSSDRDEQFF

V: TRBV7-9
CDR3: CASSFFRGSSYEQYF

V: TRBV12-3/TRBV12-4
CDR3: CASSLGGGKQYF

V: TRBV6-5
CDR3: CASSYSPTEGYTF